Following are 23 T cell receptor beta chains from one sample sequenced in a study of cytomegalovirus exposure and HLA in healthy donors. 60 Vbeta and 13 Jbeta primers were used in PCR. Measured with immunoSEQ multiplex PCR; TCRdb has only the in-frame clones, and not every one. This table has about 92,000 clones, less than 70% appearing once. What was sequenced was PBMCs. The receptors shown here come from a man aged 50 to 59 in good health and CMV-seronegative.

The V call is TRBV29-1, the J call TRBJ1-5, with 8 bases matching TRBD1. The germline gives CDR1 SQVTM, CDR2 ANQGSEA. The CDR3 totals 14 residues. The J segment lost 0 bases and the V segment lost 5 bases, leaving 3 bases of the junction unmatched. CDR3 protein: CSVPTGGSNQPQHF. The DNA for the CDR3 is TGCAGCGTTCCTACAGGGGGTAGCAATCAGCCCCAGCATTTT.

Only a few counts were recorded for this clone. The chain employs TRBV10-3 and TRBJ1-1, with 8 bases identical to TRBD1. Per the germline V gene, CDR1 is ENHRY and CDR2 is SYGVKD. Trimming took 6 bases from V and 3 from J; bases not matched to a gene: 6. CDR3 size: 14 residues. The CDR3 reads CAIRWTGKDTEAFF. In DNA, the CDR3 is TGTGCCATCAGATGGACAGGGAAGGACACTGAAGCTTTCTTT.

The genes are TRBV11-2 and TRBJ2-7; possibly TRBD2 for D (6 bases). Germline CDR1 reads SGHAT; CDR2 reads FQNNGV. The V gene lost 5 bases and the J gene lost 2 bases, with 16 bases spanning the gap. The CDR3 sequence is 15 residues long. CDR3 in amino acids: CASSAVAGRTYEQYF. The DNA of the CDR3 is TGTGCCAGCAGCGCGGTCGCGGGACGGACCTACGAGCAGTACTTC.

The J gene is TRBJ1-2, the V gene TRBV7-2, with D tentatively TRBD1 (5 bases). The CDR3 is made up of 14 amino acids. Deletions cut 6 bases from V and 1 base from J, with 12 bases between. Germline V lookup: CDR1 SGHTA, CDR2 FQGNSA. The CDR3 DNA follows: TGTGCCAGCAGACCAGGGAGGCTTAACTATGGCTACACCTTC. It specifies CASRPGRLNYGYTF.

This clone appeared a single time. The chain combines TRBV7-9 with TRBJ1-6; D remains ambiguous. The germline CDR1 and CDR2 sequences are SEHNR and FQNEAQ (reference sequence). This CDR3 spans 13 amino acids. The V end was cut by 5 bases, the J end by 9 bases, with 11 bases between. Written as DNA, the CDR3 is TGTGCCAGCAGCCCCGCGCGTGGTTCACCCCTCCACTTT. Amino acid sequence: CASSPARGSPLHF.

The chain uses TRBV6-5 and TRBJ2-2; D unclear. CDR1 MNHEY and CDR2 SVGAGI come from the germline V gene. This CDR3 has 14 amino acids. Trimming took 0 bases from V and 6 from J, leaving 8 bases between them. The CDR3: CASSYSAGPGELFF. In DNA, the CDR3 is TGTGCCAGCAGTTACTCGGCAGGCCCCGGGGAGCTGTTTTTT.

This clone was seen a few times. The rearrangement links TRBV5-4 to TRBJ2-3; TRBD1 is a possible D gene (6 bases). Germline V gene data show CDR1 as SGHNT and CDR2 as YYREEE (reference sequence). This CDR3 has 16 residues. Between the trimmed V and J ends, which lost 3 bases and 0 bases, there was a span of 14 bases. The CDR3: CASSSDRLASTDTQYF. CDR3 DNA: TGTGCCAGCAGCTCCGACAGGTTGGCTAGCACAGATACGCAGTATTTT.

The V gene is TRBV11-2, the J gene TRBJ2-7; 7 bases are a match to TRBD1. V was clipped by 5 bases and J by 6 bases; unmatched bases: 10. The CDR3 runs 14 residues. The germline CDR1 and CDR2 sequences are SGHAT and FQNNGV. The CDR3: CASSARQGTGEQYF. The CDR3 DNA reads as TGTGCCAGCAGCGCCCGACAGGGAACGGGCGAGCAGTACTTC.

The chain joins TRBV30 to TRBJ1-2; 9 bases align to TRBD1. V shed 1 base, J shed 5 bases, and the junction held 8 bases outside the gene matches. The CDR3 spans 15 residues. Germline CDR1 GTSNPN, CDR2 SVGIG (reference sequence). Written as DNA, the CDR3 is TGTGCCTGGAGTGCACGGGGGGACAGGGCTTATGGCTACACCTTC. It codes for CAWSARGDRAYGYTF.

The chain couples TRBV5-1 to TRBJ2-1, with a weak D call TRBD2 (5 bases). This CDR3 is built from 16 residues. Trimming shortened V by 0 bases and J by 3 bases, and 13 bases separated the two germline ends. CDR1 and CDR2 from the germline V gene are SGHRS and YFSETQ. CDR3 in DNA: TGCGCCAGCAGCTTGGTCGCGGTGGAGGACTACAATGAGCAGTTCTTC. The encoded protein is CASSLVAVEDYNEQFF.

This chain links TRBV7-2 with TRBJ1-2; possibly TRBD1 for D (6 bases). CDR3 length: 16 amino acids. V was pared by 2 bases and J by 6 bases, with 19 bases between. Germline loops: CDR1 SGHTA, CDR2 FQGNSA. This CDR3 reads CASSLRADGRGHGYTF. The CDR3 nucleotides read TGTGCCAGCAGCTTAAGGGCGGATGGCAGGGGTCATGGCTACACCTTC. Combining the CDR3 with reference TRBV7-2 and TRBJ1-2 gives the whole variable domain GAGVSQSPSNKVTEKGKDVELRCDPISGHTALYWYRQSLGQGLEFLIYFQGNSAPDKSGLPSDRFSAERTGGSVSTLTIQRTQQEDSAVYLCASSLRADGRGHGYTFGSGTRLTVV.

This chain joins TRBV28 and TRBJ1-2; D is perhaps TRBD1 (5 bases). The CDR3 is made up of 13 amino acids. Trimming left V 5 bases short and J 5 bases short, with 12 bases between. Germline CDR1 is MDHEN and CDR2 is SYDVKM. The CDR3 is CASSPPGLYGYTF. CDR3 bases: TGTGCCAGCAGTCCCCCGGGACTATATGGCTACACCTTC.

The chain couples TRBV18 to TRBJ1-1; D unclear. The CDR3 sequence is 14 residues long. V lost 8 bases and J 2 bases, leaving 15 bases between the germline ends. Germline V gene data show CDR1 as KGHSH and CDR2 as LQKENI. DNA for the CDR3: TGTGCCAGCACCCCGGAGACCTTTAACACTGAAGCTTTCTTT. Its translation: CASTPETFNTEAFF.

V is TRBV16 and J is TRBJ1-5; D ambiguous. V shed 3 bases and J shed 9 bases, with 18 bases lying between them. The germline gives CDR1 KGHSY, CDR2 FQNENV. CDR3 length: 15 residues. CDR3 DNA sequence: TGTGCCAGCAGCCATGGTTTAGTAACTGCTACGCCCCAGCATTTT. Amino acid sequence: CASSHGLVTATPQHF.

The CDR3, as DNA: TGTGCCAGTAGATTCCTAGCCGCCGGGGAGCTGTTTTTT. This gives the protein CASRFLAAGELFF. The chain is built from TRBV19 and TRBJ2-2; possible D gene TRBD2, 5 bases. V was clipped by 6 bases and J by 6 bases, with 11 bases between them. Germline assignment: CDR1 LNHDA and CDR2 SQIVND (reference sequence). CDR3 length: 13 residues.

The chain recombines TRBV29-1 with TRBJ1-1; D is undetermined. Germline V gene data show CDR1 as SQVTM and CDR2 as ANQGSEA. There are 15 residues in the CDR3. Trimming removed 7 bases from V and 3 bases from J, with 21 bases in between. CDR3 in amino acids: CSAALIREGDTEAFF. For the CDR3, the DNA is TGCAGCGCAGCCCTTATAAGGGAGGGAGACACTGAAGCTTTCTTT.

This chain links TRBV11-1 with TRBJ2-6; TRBD1 aligns across 10 bases. There are 17 residues in the CDR3. V trimming: 5 bases; J trimming: 4 bases; junction bases outside the gene matches: 8. The germline CDR1 and CDR2 sequences are SGHAT and FQDESV (reference sequence). The CDR3 is CASSKRDRGSGANVLTF. The CDR3 region has the DNA TGTGCCAGCAGCAAAAGGGACAGGGGAAGCGGGGCCAACGTCCTGACTTTC.

J is TRBJ2-3 and V is TRBV2, with 11 bases identical to TRBD1. The J segment lost 4 bases and the V segment lost 6 bases, leaving 9 bases of the junction unmatched. CDR3 size: 16 residues. Germline V gives CDR1 SNHLY, CDR2 FYNNEI. CDR3: CASSGGQGEISDTQYF. Here the CDR3 DNA reads TGTGCCAGCAGCGGGGGACAGGGGGAGATTTCAGATACGCAGTATTTT.

J is TRBJ2-5 and V is TRBV11-3; D is perhaps TRBD2 (5 bases). Germline-derived CDR1 and CDR2 are SGHNT and YENEEA. V lost 4 bases, J lost 5 bases, and 17 bases lay in between. CDR3 length: 15 amino acids. The CDR3 here is CASSSKNLLGETQYF. DNA of the CDR3: TGTGCCAGCAGCTCAAAAAACCTACTAGGGGAGACCCAGTACTTC.

The chain employs TRBV29-1 and TRBJ2-1; 7 bases match TRBD2. Germline CDR1 and CDR2: SQVTM and ANQGSEA. The junction had 4 bases not matched to a gene; V was cut back by 5 bases and J by 0 bases. CDR3 size: 14 residues. This CDR3 is CSVMRGSSYNEQFF. DNA for the CDR3: TGCAGCGTTATGCGGGGGAGCTCCTACAATGAGCAGTTCTTC.

This clone was picked up one time. The chain has TRBV7-9 and TRBJ2-2; maybe TRBD2 (6 bases). The CDR3 sequence is 16 residues long. Germline lookup yields CDR1 SEHNR and CDR2 FQNEAQ (reference sequence). V gave up 5 bases and J gave up 2 bases, with 15 bases separating them. Here the CDR3 DNA reads TGTGCCAGCAGCCCCGTGGGGGGTCTCAACACCGGGGAGCTGTTTTTT. It encodes CASSPVGGLNTGELFF.

This clone was seen only once. The V and J genes are TRBV4-1 and TRBJ2-7; D might be TRBD2 (6 bases). The CDR3 has 16 residues. Germline V lookup: CDR1 MGHRA, CDR2 YSYEKL. The V end lost 6 bases, the J end lost 0 bases, and 18 bases lay between the germline ends. The CDR3 loop reads CASRPRGALYSYEQYF. In DNA form, the CDR3 reads TGCGCCAGCAGGCCCCGCGGGGCCCTGTACTCCTACGAGCAGTACTTC.

Only one count was recorded for this clone. The rearrangement joins TRBV6-4 to TRBJ2-3, with 14 bases lining up with TRBD2. J lost 7 bases, V lost 3 bases, and 6 bases had no gene match. CDR3 length: 16 amino acids. Germline lookup yields CDR1 MRHNA and CDR2 SNTAGT. CDR3 protein: CASSEEGLAGVNTQYF. The CDR3 nucleotides are TGTGCCAGCAGTGAGGAGGGACTAGCGGGGGTGAATACGCAGTATTTT.